This T cell receptor beta chain was sequenced for a study of somatic mutations in cytotoxic T cells in rheumatoid arthritis. At the level of the study: Flow sorting of some V beta antibody-stained T cells reached nearly 100% purity, with V beta1+ cells also TCRB-sequenced. Study-wide results and caveats: CD8+ T cells showed clonality that did not differ significantly between patients with rheumatoid arthritis and age-matched healthy controls. Antigenic targets recognized by the expanded CD8+ clones remained undetermined.

Positive selection with magnetic beads achieved the isolation of CD4+ and CD8+ cells, followed by a flow cytometry check of purity. J was trimmed by 4 bases and V by 0 bases; bases with no gene match: 0. Looked up from germline, CDR1 is MNHNY and CDR2 is SVGAGI (reference sequence). The CDR3 is made up of 15 amino acids. Generated by immunoSEQ multiplex PCR, the TCRdb table keeps only in-frame clones and is missing some. The repertoire holds about 20,000 clones, with roughly 86% as singletons. On this clone: Its specificity is not known.

The sequence was collected from a woman in her forties or fifties in good health. J is TRBJ2-1 and V is TRBV6-6, with TRBD2 matching 10 bases. Sequenced material: CD8+ T cells sorted from blood. In nucleotides, the CDR3 is TGTGCCAGCAGTTACTCTAGCGGGGGGTACAATGAGCAGTTCTTC. It codes for CASSYSSGGYNEQFF.